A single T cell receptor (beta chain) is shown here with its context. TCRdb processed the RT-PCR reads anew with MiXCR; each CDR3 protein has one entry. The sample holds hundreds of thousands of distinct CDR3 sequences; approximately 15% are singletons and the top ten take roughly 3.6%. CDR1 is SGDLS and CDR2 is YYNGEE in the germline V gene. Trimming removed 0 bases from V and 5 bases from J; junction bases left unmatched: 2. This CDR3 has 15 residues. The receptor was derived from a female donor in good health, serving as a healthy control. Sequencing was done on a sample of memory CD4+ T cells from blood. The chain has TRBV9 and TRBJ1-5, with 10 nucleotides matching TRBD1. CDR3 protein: CASSVGTGGDQPQHF. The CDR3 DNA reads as TGTGCCAGCAGCGTAGGGACAGGGGGAGATCAGCCCCAGCATTTT.